The clone carrying this T cell receptor beta chain occurred a few times. The sample originates from a study of blood T cell repertoires in COVID-19. Study background: From the United States, Italy and Spain came samples of acute and convalescent COVID-19. PBMCs, B-cell-depleted T cells, or T cells were the source of the cDNA or gDNA that made up the material.

The germline CDR1 and CDR2 sequences are MDHEN and SYDVKM. Trimming stripped 7 bases from V and 6 bases from J, with 28 bases between. This CDR3 is 18 amino acids long. Original processing methods: Researchers report that nucleated cell counts were estimated from reference gene primer amplification. The repertoire was sequenced with immunoSEQ multiplex PCR; TCRdb's copy has only in-frame clones and lacks some. V, J and clone size were drawn from that table, and D and trimming were deduced from the DNA. The sample carries roughly 250,000 clones, 87% recorded once. Sequencing was performed on peripheral blood. The clonotype originates from a man in his fifties or sixties who had recovered from COVID-19. The V and J genes are TRBV28 and TRBJ1-5; maybe TRBD1 (6 bases). The CDR3 region has the DNA TGTGCCAGCACCCTAAGTAGGGGGAGTCGGGGTCGGACTCAGCCCCAGCATTTT. It encodes CASTLSRGSRGRTQPQHF.